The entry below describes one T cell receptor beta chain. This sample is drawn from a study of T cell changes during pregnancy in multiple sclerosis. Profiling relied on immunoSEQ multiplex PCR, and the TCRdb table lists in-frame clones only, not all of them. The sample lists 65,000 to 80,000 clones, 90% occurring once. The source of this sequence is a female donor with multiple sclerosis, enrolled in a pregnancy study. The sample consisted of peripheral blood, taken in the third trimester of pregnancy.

The CDR3 sequence is CASSDAQRSYEQYF. The CDR3 nucleotides are TGTGCCAGCAGTGACGCGCAGCGATCCTACGAGCAGTACTTC. The chain links TRBV6-1 to TRBJ2-7; no firm D call. Germline lookup yields CDR1 MNHNS and CDR2 SASEGT. Trimming left V 3 bases short and J 1 base short, with 10 bases between. This CDR3 is built from 14 residues.